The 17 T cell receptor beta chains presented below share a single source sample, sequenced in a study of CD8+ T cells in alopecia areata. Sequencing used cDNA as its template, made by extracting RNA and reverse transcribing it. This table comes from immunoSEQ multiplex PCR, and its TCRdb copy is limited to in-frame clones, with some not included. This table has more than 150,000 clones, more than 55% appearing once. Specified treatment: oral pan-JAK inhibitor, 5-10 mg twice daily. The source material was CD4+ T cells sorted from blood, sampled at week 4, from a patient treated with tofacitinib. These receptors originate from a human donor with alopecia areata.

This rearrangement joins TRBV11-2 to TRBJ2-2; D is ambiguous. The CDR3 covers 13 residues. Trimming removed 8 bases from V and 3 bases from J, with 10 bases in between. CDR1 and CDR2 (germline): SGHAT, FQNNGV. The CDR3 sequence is CASSLLYTGELFF. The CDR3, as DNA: TGTGCCAGCTCCCTCCTTTACACCGGGGAGCTGTTTTTT. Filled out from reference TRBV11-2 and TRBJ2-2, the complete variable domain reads EAGVAQSPRYKIIEKRQSVAFWCNPISGHATLYWYQQILGQGPKLLIQFQNNGVVDDSQLPKDRFSAERLKGVDSTLKIQPAKLEDSAVYLCASSLLYTGELFFGEGSRLTVL.

In DNA form, the CDR3 reads TGCAGCGTTGAACAGGGGCTGGAGACCCAGTACTTC. This translates into CSVEQGLETQYF. The V gene is TRBV29-1, the J gene TRBJ2-5; D is perhaps TRBD1 (6 bases). V lost 2 bases and J 5 bases, leaving 9 bases between the germline ends. Looked up from germline, CDR1 is SQVTM and CDR2 is ANQGSEA. The CDR3 is 12 amino acids.

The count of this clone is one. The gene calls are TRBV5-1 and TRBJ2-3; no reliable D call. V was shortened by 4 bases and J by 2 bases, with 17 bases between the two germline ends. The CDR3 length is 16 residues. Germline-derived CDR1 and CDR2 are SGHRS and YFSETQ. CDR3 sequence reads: CASSLQETRPTDTQYF. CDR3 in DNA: TGCGCCAGCAGCCTGCAGGAGACTCGACCCACAGATACGCAGTATTTT.

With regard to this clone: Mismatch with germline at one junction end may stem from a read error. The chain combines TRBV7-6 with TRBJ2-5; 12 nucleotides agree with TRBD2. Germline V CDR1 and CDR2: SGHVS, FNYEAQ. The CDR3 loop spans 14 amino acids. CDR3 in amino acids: CASSLAGGRETQYF. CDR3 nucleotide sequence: TGTGCCAGCAGCCTAGCGGGGGGGCGGGAGACCCAGTACTTC. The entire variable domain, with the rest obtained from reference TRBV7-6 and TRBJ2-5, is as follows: GAGVSQSPRYKVTKRGQDVALRCDPISGHVSLYWYRQALGQGPEFLTYFNYEAQQDKSGLPNDRFSAERPEGSISTLTIQRTEQRDSAMYRCASSLAGGRETQYFGPGTRLLVL.

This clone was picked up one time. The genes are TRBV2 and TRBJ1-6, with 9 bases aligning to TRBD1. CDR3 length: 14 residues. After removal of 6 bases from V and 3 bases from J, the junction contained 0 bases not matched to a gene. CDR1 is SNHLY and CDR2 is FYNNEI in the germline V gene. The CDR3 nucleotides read TGTGCCAGCAGGGGACAGGGCTATAATTCACCCCTCCACTTT. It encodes CASRGQGYNSPLHF.

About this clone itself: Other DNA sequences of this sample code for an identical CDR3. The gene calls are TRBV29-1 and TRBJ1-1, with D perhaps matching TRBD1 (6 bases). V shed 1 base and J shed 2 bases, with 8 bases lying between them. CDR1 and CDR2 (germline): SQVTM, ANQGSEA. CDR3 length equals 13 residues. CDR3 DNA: TGCAGCGTTGAAGGGACAGTAAACACTGAAGCTTTCTTT. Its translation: CSVEGTVNTEAFF.

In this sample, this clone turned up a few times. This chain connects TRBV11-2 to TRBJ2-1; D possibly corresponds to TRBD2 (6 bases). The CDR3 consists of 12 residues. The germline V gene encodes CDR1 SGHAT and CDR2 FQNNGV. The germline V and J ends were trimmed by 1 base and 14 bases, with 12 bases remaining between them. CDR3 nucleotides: TGTGCCAGCAGCTTAGGGGGGGTAGAGGAGTTCTTC. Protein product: CASSLGGVEEFF.

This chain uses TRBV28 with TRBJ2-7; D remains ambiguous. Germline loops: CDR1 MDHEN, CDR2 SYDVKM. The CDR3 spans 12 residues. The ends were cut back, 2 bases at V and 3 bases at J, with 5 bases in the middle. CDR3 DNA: TGTGCCAGCAGTTTAAAGGGCTACGAGCAGTACTTC. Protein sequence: CASSLKGYEQYF.

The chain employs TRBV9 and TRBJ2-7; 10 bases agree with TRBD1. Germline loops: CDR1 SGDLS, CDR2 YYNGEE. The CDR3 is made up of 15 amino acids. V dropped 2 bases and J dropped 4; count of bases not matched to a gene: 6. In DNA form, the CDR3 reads TGTGCCAGCAGCGTGGAAGGGACAGGGGATTACGAGCAGTACTTC. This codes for CASSVEGTGDYEQYF.

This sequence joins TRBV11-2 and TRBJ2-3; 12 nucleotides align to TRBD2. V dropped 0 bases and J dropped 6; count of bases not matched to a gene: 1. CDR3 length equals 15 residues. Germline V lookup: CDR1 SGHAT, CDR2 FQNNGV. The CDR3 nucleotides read TGTGCCAGCAGCTTAGATCTAGCGGGAGGGGATACGCAGTATTTT. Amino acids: CASSLDLAGGDTQYF.

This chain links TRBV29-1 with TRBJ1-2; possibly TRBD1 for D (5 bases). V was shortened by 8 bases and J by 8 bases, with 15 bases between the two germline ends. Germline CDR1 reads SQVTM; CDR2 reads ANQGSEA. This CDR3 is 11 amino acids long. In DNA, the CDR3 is TGCAGCTTTACAGGAGAAAGAGGCTACACCTTC. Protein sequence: CSFTGERGYTF.

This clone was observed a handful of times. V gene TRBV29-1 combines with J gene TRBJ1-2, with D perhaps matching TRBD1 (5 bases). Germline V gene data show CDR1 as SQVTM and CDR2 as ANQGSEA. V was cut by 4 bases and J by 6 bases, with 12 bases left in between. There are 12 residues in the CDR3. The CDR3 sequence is CSVGGGVDGYTF. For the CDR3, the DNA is TGCAGCGTTGGGGGCGGGGTGGATGGCTACACCTTC.

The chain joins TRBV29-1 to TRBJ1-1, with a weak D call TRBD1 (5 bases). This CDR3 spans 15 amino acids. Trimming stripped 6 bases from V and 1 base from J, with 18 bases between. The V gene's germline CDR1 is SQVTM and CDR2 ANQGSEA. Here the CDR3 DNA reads TGCAGCGTGACCTCAGTGAACAGGCAGAACACTGAAGCTTTCTTT. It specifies CSVTSVNRQNTEAFF.

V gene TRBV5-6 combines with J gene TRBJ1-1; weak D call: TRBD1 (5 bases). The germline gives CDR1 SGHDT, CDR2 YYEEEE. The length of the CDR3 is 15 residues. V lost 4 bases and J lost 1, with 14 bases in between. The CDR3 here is CASSPRAGTNTEAFF. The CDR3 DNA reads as TGTGCCAGCAGCCCACGGGCAGGGACGAACACTGAAGCTTTCTTT. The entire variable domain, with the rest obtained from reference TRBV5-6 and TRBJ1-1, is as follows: DAGVTQSPTHLIKTRGQQVTLRCSPKSGHDTVSWYQQALGQGPQFIFQYYEEEERQRGNFPDRFSGHQFPNYSSELNVNALLLGDSALYLCASSPRAGTNTEAFFGQGTRLTVV.

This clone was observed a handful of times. In DNA form, the CDR3 reads TGTGCCAGTAGTATAGCACAGGGGGCCTTGAGGTTCCCTGAAGCTTTCTTT. This codes for CASSIAQGALRFPEAFF. The chain joins TRBV19 to TRBJ1-1, with 9 positions matching TRBD1. Per germline, CDR1 LNHDA and CDR2 SQIVND (reference sequence). This CDR3 has 17 residues. V trimming: 1 base; J trimming: 6 bases; junction bases outside the gene matches: 12. The full variable domain, its missing parts supplied by reference TRBV19 and TRBJ1-1, is DGGITQSPKYLFRKEGQNVTLSCEQNLNHDAMYWYRQDPGQGLRLIYYSQIVNDFQKGDIAEGYSVSREKKESFPLTVTSAQKNPTAFYLCASSIAQGALRFPEAFFGQGTRLTVV.

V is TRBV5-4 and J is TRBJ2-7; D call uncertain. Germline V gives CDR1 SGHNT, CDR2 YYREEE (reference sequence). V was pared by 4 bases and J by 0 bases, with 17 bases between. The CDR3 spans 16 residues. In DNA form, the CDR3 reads TGTGCCAGCAGCCAAGGACCGAGTGGGAACTCCTACGAGCAGTACTTC. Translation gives CASSQGPSGNSYEQYF.

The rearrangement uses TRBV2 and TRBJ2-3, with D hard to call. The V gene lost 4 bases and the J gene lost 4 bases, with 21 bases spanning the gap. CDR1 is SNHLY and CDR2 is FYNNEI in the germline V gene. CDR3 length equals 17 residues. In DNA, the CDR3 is TGTGCCAGCAGTGTGTTGACTCCCGACATTGGCGCAGATACGCAGTATTTT. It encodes CASSVLTPDIGADTQYF.